The 25 T cell receptor beta chains given below trace back to one sample, sequenced in a study of cytomegalovirus exposure and HLA in healthy donors. Primers included in the PCR were 60 Vbeta and 13 Jbeta primers. Sequencing was performed with immunoSEQ multiplex PCR; in TCRdb, only in-frame clones are kept and a portion is missing. The sample has 150,000 to 200,000 clones; 75% are singletons. The material sequenced was PBMCs. All receptors derive from a man aged 18 to 30 in good health and CMV-seropositive.

The chain joins TRBV7-8 to TRBJ2-7, with D unclear. The CDR3 loop spans 15 amino acids. V was shortened by 0 bases and J by 3 bases, with 12 bases between the two germline ends. Per the germline V gene, CDR1 is SGHVS and CDR2 is FQNEAQ. CDR3 nucleotide sequence: TGTGCCAGCAGCTTAGCTGAGACACCAAGCTACGAGCAGTACTTC. Protein sequence: CASSLAETPSYEQYF.

The V call is TRBV10-1, the J call TRBJ2-1; 13 bases align to TRBD2. Unmatched junction bases numbered 5, after V lost 0 bases and J lost 9 bases. Germline CDR1 and CDR2: WNHNN and SYGVQD (reference sequence). CDR3 length equals 16 residues. The CDR3 DNA follows: TGCGCCAGCAGTGAGTCGAGACTAGCGGGAGGAGGTGAGCAGTTCTTC. Protein: CASSESRLAGGGEQFF.

The chain recombines TRBV19 with TRBJ2-1, with 7 bases matching TRBD2. J was trimmed by 7 bases and V by 5 bases; bases with no gene match: 8. CDR3 length: 14 amino acids. Germline V gene data show CDR1 as LNHDA and CDR2 as SQIVND (reference sequence). The DNA for the CDR3 is TGTGCCAGTAGTCGATTAGCGGGCCGAAATGAGCAGTTCTTC. It yields the protein CASSRLAGRNEQFF.

The chain recombines TRBV27 with TRBJ1-2, with unresolved D. The V and J ends lost 3 bases and 0 bases respectively, with 8 bases between them. The length of the CDR3 is 14 residues. The germline gives CDR1 MNHEY, CDR2 SMNVEV (reference sequence). The CDR3 bases are TGTGCCAGCAGTTTGTCAGGCACTAACTATGGCTACACCTTC. This gives the protein CASSLSGTNYGYTF.

The J gene is TRBJ2-5, the V gene TRBV28; D gene unclear. V was trimmed by 6 bases and J by 1 base, leaving 9 bases between them. CDR1 is MDHEN and CDR2 is SYDVKM in the germline V gene. CDR3 length: 13 residues. CDR3 in amino acids: CASSALIQETQYF. Written as DNA, the CDR3 is TGTGCCAGCAGCGCCCTAATCCAAGAGACCCAGTACTTC.

The V call is TRBV7-2, the J call TRBJ2-7; 7 bases agree with TRBD2. The germline V gene has CDR1 SGHTA and CDR2 FQGNSA. With V trimmed by 5 bases and J by 5 bases, 18 bases remained unmatched. The CDR3 is 17 amino acids. The DNA for the CDR3 is TGTGCCAGCAGCGAGTCTTACCCGGGACTACTAAACGACGAGCAGTACTTC. Protein sequence: CASSESYPGLLNDEQYF. Together with reference TRBV7-2 and TRBJ2-7, the CDR3 gives the full variable domain: GAGVSQSPSNKVTEKGKDVELRCDPISGHTALYWYRQSLGQGLEFLIYFQGNSAPDKSGLPSDRFSAERTGGSVSTLTIQRTQQEDSAVYLCASSESYPGLLNDEQYFGPGTRLTVT.

This clone was observed a handful of times. This chain joins TRBV21-1 and TRBJ1-1; TRBD1 was called by the table and not checked on the DNA. TRBV21-1 is a pseudogene locus. The CDR3 extends over 17 amino acids. The CDR3 DNA sequence: TGTGCCAGCAGCAAAGCCACCGGACAGCCCCTGAACACTGAAGCTTTCTTT. Translated, it gives CASSKATGQPLNTEAFF.

The J gene is TRBJ2-1, the V gene TRBV28; 7 bases map to TRBD2. The CDR3 runs 17 residues. The germline gives CDR1 MDHEN, CDR2 SYDVKM. Trimming removed 2 bases from V and 0 bases from J; junction bases left unmatched: 7. CDR3 sequence (DNA): TGTGCCAGCAGTTTAGGGGTAGGGACTATCTCCTACAATGAGCAGTTCTTC. It encodes CASSLGVGTISYNEQFF.

This clone is a singleton in its sample. This chain links TRBV5-5 with TRBJ2-7; the D gene is possibly TRBD1 (6 bases). Trimming took off 1 base at V and 2 bases at J, with 13 bases between the two ends. From germline, CDR1 is SGHKS and CDR2 YYEKEE (reference sequence). CDR3 length: 15 residues. CDR3 sequence reads: CASSLSAGDTYEQYF. The CDR3 nucleotides read TGTGCCAGCAGCTTGAGCGCAGGGGATACCTACGAGCAGTACTTC.

This clone was counted only a few times. The gene calls are TRBV25-1 and TRBJ2-6; 13 bases agree with TRBD2. Germline V gives CDR1 MGHDK, CDR2 SYGVNS. With 4 bases clipped from V and 0 bases from J, the junction kept 3 bases outside the gene matches. There are 18 residues in the CDR3. CDR3 DNA sequence: TGTGCCAGCAGTGGGACTAGCGGGAGTCACTCTGGGGCCAACGTCCTGACTTTC. Protein product: CASSGTSGSHSGANVLTF.

CDR3 residues: CASSHWTGDNEQFF. Here the CDR3 DNA reads TGTGCCAGCAGCCACTGGACAGGGGACAATGAGCAGTTCTTC. This chain links TRBV7-8 with TRBJ2-1, with TRBD1 identical over 9 bases. V was pared by 5 bases and J by 5 bases, with 4 bases of the junction left unmatched. The CDR3 sequence is 14 residues long. Germline lookup yields CDR1 SGHVS and CDR2 FQNEAQ.

The chain is built from TRBV2 and TRBJ1-4; maybe TRBD1 (6 bases). Between the trimmed V and J ends, which lost 6 bases and 7 bases, there was a span of 21 bases. This CDR3 spans 16 amino acids. Germline V gene data show CDR1 as SNHLY and CDR2 as FYNNEI. For the CDR3, the DNA is TGTGCCAGCAGGTGGGACACCACCACCAGTAGTGAAAAACTGTTTTTT. Translating gives CASRWDTTTSSEKLFF.

The chain links TRBV19 to TRBJ1-2; D might be TRBD1 (5 bases). V shed 4 bases and J shed 0 bases, with 12 bases lying between them. The CDR3 has 15 residues. Germline CDR1 is LNHDA and CDR2 is SQIVND (reference sequence). CDR3 region: CASSRPGLANYGYTF. Here the CDR3 DNA reads TGTGCCAGTAGTAGGCCAGGGTTAGCTAACTATGGCTACACCTTC.

The chain has TRBV5-1 and TRBJ2-5; 10 nucleotides line up with TRBD2. The CDR3 consists of 14 residues. Trimming at V came to 1 base and at J to 5 bases, leaving 2 bases not matched to a gene. Germline CDR1 is SGHRS and CDR2 is YFSETQ. As DNA, the CDR3 is TGCGCCAGCAGCTTGTCTAGCGGGAGTGAGACCCAGTACTTC. It specifies CASSLSSGSETQYF.

A word on this clone: Within the sample, other DNA sequences also encode this same CDR3. This chain links TRBV5-1 with TRBJ1-1; D may be TRBD1 (5 bases). Germline CDR1 and CDR2: SGHRS and YFSETQ. V dropped 4 bases and J dropped 1 base, with 5 bases sitting between them. The CDR3 has 12 amino acids. The CDR3 sequence: CASSRGNTEAFF. CDR3 coding DNA: TGCGCCAGCAGCAGGGGGAACACTGAAGCTTTCTTT.

The chain joins TRBV7-8 to TRBJ1-5; a weak D match, TRBD1 (6 bases). Per germline, CDR1 SGHVS and CDR2 FQNEAQ. The CDR3 loop spans 14 amino acids. The V and J ends lost 5 bases and 2 bases respectively, with 10 bases between them. This CDR3 is CASSLDRRNQPQHF. The CDR3 DNA sequence: TGTGCCAGCAGCCTGGACAGACGCAATCAGCCCCAGCATTTT.

The rearrangement links TRBV15 to TRBJ2-5, with 7 bases aligning to TRBD2. Germline V gene sequence: CDR1 LNHNV, CDR2 YYDKDF (reference sequence). This CDR3 is built from 16 residues. The V gene end was trimmed by 0 bases and the J gene end by 6 bases; junction bases not matched to a gene: 10. The CDR3 bases are TGTGCCACCAGCAGAGACCCAGCGGGATCGGGGAAGACCCAGTACTTC. This gives the protein CATSRDPAGSGKTQYF.

Concerning this clone itself: One junction end disagrees with the germline gene, perhaps due to a read error. Different DNA sequences within this sample yield the same CDR3. The chain employs TRBV25-1 and TRBJ2-3; 7 nucleotides agree with TRBD1. CDR1 is MGHDK and CDR2 is SYGVNS in the germline V gene. The CDR3 totals 15 residues. In DNA form, the CDR3 reads TGTGCCAGCGCTTCCCCGGGACAGAGCACGGATACGCAGTATTTT. Translated: CASASPGQSTDTQYF.

The genes are TRBV5-4 and TRBJ1-1, with D perhaps TRBD1 (5 bases). Germline loops: CDR1 SGHNT, CDR2 YYREEE (reference sequence). The CDR3 is made up of 15 amino acids. V lost 1 base and J lost 3, with 13 bases in between. CDR3 amino acids: CASSLPQGSHTEAFF. In nucleotides, the CDR3 is TGTGCCAGCAGCTTGCCCCAGGGTTCGCACACTGAAGCTTTCTTT.

The chain combines TRBV14 with TRBJ2-1; TRBD1 might be the D (5 bases). The V and J ends lost 0 bases and 15 bases respectively, with 18 bases between them. The germline V gene encodes CDR1 SGHDN and CDR2 FVKESK. The CDR3 contains 14 residues. CDR3 sequence (DNA): TGTGCCAGCAGCCAAGACCCCAATGGGTTAGGGGCGTTCTTC. Its protein product is CASSQDPNGLGAFF.

A remark on this clone: Other DNA sequences of this sample code for an identical CDR3. The chain recombines TRBV18 with TRBJ2-3; no reliable D call. Trimming took 3 bases from V and 6 from J, leaving 4 bases between them. CDR1 is KGHSH, CDR2 LQKENI, per germline. This CDR3 contains 11 residues. CDR3: CASSPQDTQYF. The CDR3 DNA reads TGTGCCAGCTCACCCCAGGATACGCAGTATTTT.

The rearrangement links TRBV10-1 to TRBJ2-1; D perhaps matches TRBD2 (5 bases). CDR1 and CDR2 from the germline V gene are WNHNN and SYGVQD (reference sequence). The CDR3 is made up of 12 amino acids. Trimming shortened V by 8 bases and J by 7 bases, and 12 bases separated the two germline ends. Here the CDR3 DNA reads TGCGCCAGCGGAACTAGTTGGAATGAGCAGTTCTTC. Protein sequence: CASGTSWNEQFF.

The chain joins TRBV4-1 to TRBJ1-3; TRBD1 matches 7 bases. The CDR3 sequence is 17 residues long. Trimming removed 1 base from V and 4 bases from J; junction bases left unmatched: 10. The germline gives CDR1 MGHRA, CDR2 YSYEKL. Here the CDR3 reads CASSQGPTGSLGNTIYF. DNA of the CDR3: TGCGCCAGCAGCCAAGGGCCGACAGGGTCATTAGGAAACACCATATATTTT.

The V and J genes are TRBV7-9 and TRBJ2-7; 12 nucleotides align to TRBD2. Germline V CDR1 and CDR2: SEHNR, FQNEAQ (reference sequence). J was trimmed by 0 bases and V by 8 bases; bases with no gene match: 2. CDR3 length equals 14 residues. The CDR3 DNA sequence: TGTGCCAGCCGGACTAGCGGGAACTCCTACGAGCAGTACTTC. Translated: CASRTSGNSYEQYF.

This rearrangement joins TRBV7-9 to TRBJ2-5; tentatively, D is TRBD2 (6 bases). V was clipped by 5 bases and J by 5 bases, with 18 bases between them. The CDR3 has 15 amino acids. CDR1 and CDR2 from the germline V gene are SEHNR and FQNEAQ (reference sequence). DNA for the CDR3: TGTGCCAGCAGCCCACAGGAGGGGCAGAAGGAGACCCAGTACTTC. This translates into CASSPQEGQKETQYF.